The entry below gives a single TCR beta chain sequence along with its context. The PCR contained 60 Vbeta and 13 Jbeta primers. Measured with immunoSEQ multiplex PCR; TCRdb has only the in-frame clones, and not every one. Among 180,000 or so clones listed, over 70% were seen once. Trimming removed 3 bases at V and 3 bases at J, with 11 bases between. Germline-derived CDR1 and CDR2 are LGHNA and YSLEER. This CDR3 has 14 amino acids. The data derive from a study of cytomegalovirus exposure and HLA in healthy donors. The V and J genes are TRBV4-3 and TRBJ1-1; TRBD1 might be the D (5 bases). What was sequenced was PBMCs. This TCR derives from a female donor in good health and CMV-seronegative. DNA of the CDR3: TGCGCCAGCAGCCATCAGCGGGGGGACACTGAAGCTTTCTTT. This sequence encodes CASSHQRGDTEAFF.